This T cell receptor beta chain is drawn from a study of blood T cell repertoires in COVID-19. Across the whole study: The study drew acute and convalescent COVID-19 samples from the United States, Italy and Spain. The analysed material was cDNA or gDNA that came from T cells, B-cell-depleted T cells, or PBMCs.

This clone appeared a few times. The CDR3 has 15 residues. The germline V gene has CDR1 LNHNV and CDR2 YYDKDF (reference sequence). V lost 3 bases to trimming and J lost 3 bases; unmatched junction nucleotides: 6. This table comes from immunoSEQ multiplex PCR, and its TCRdb copy is limited to in-frame clones, with some not included. The sample yields about 440,000 clones, around nine tenths seen once. Individuals aged about 18 to 100 years were recruited from approximately 24 US areas. Material for sequencing was PBMCs or T cells enriched from blood (not recorded which). This receptor was taken from a woman under 30 with acute COVID-19. The chain has TRBV15 and TRBJ1-2, with 8 bases matching TRBD1. The CDR3 spells CATSRRAGGDYGYTF. The CDR3 DNA reads TGTGCCACCAGCAGGAGAGCAGGGGGCGACTATGGCTACACCTTC.